These T cell receptor beta chains were read from a single sample in a study of Tregs in tolerant kidney transplant recipients. Profiled with immunoSEQ multiplex PCR; TCRdb holds only in-frame clones, not every one. The sample contains over 50,000 clones, approximately 83% of which appear only once. The sequencing here drew on Tregs from blood, taken before the transplant. These receptors originate from a human donor who received a combined kidney and bone marrow transplant. The CDR3 runs from the conserved cysteine through the conserved F or W. A D gene is named only where the DNA matches it firmly. The size entry is marked missing in some rows and otherwise reads once, few, many or a size class.

size	V	D	J	DNA	CDR3
NA	TRBV7-2	NA	TRBJ2-7	TGTGCCAGCAGCTTAGCTGGAGCGGAGGGGTCCCACGAGCAGTACTTC	CASSLAGAEGSHEQYF
NA	TRBV6-6	TRBD1	TRBJ1-2	TGTGCCAGCAGTCACGACAGGGTCTATGGCTACACCTTC	CASSHDRVYGYTF
NA	TRBV11-2	NA	TRBJ1-2	TGTGCCAGCAGCTTAGCCTGGGGCCTTTTAGGGGGCTACACCTTC	CASSLAWGLLGGYTF
NA	TRBV28	TRBD2	TRBJ2-1	TGTGCCAGCAGACCTAGCGGGGTTTCCTACAATGAGCAGTTCTTC	CASRPSGVSYNEQFF
NA	TRBV18	TRBD1	TRBJ1-1	TGTGCCAGCTCACCTACAGGGGGGCTTACTGAAGCTTTCTTT	CASSPTGGLTEAFF
once	TRBV19	NA	TRBJ1-4	TGTGCCAGTAGTATACGGGTTTCTGAAAAACTGTTTTTT	CASSIRVSEKLFF
few	TRBV15	NA	TRBJ2-7	TGTGCCACCAGCAGAGGGGGCTTTTGGGGACAGTACTTC	CATSRGGFWGQYF
NA	TRBV2	TRBD2	TRBJ2-1	TGTGCCAGCATCCTCGGGCGGGGGGAGCGGTCCGAGCAGTTCTTC	CASILGRGERSEQFF
NA	TRBV6-5	NA	TRBJ2-3	TGTGCCAGCAGTTACTCGAGGGGCGGCACAGATACGCAGTATTTT	CASSYSRGGTDTQYF
NA	TRBV6-6	NA	TRBJ2-7	TGTGCCAGCAGTTACGCAGGGGCGGTGTACGAGCAGTACTTC	CASSYAGAVYEQYF
NA	TRBV13	NA	TRBJ2-7	TGTGCCAGCAGCTTATCAGCAGGGGTCTACGAGCAGTACTTC	CASSLSAGVYEQYF
NA	TRBV29-1	NA	TRBJ2-3	TGCAGCGTTGAACGGATTATACAGGGAGATACGCAGTATTTT	CSVERIIQGDTQYF
NA	TRBV19	NA	TRBJ2-7	TGTGCCAGTAGTATCAGAAGGGGCTCCTACGAGCAGTACTTC	CASSIRRGSYEQYF
NA	TRBV15	NA	TRBJ1-1	TGTGCCACCAGCAGAGATAGTCGGACCCACGGGGGAGCTTTCTTT	CATSRDSRTHGGAFF
NA	TRBV27	NA	TRBJ1-2	TGTGCCAGCAGCGCTAGCCGTTACTATGGCTACACCTTC	CASSASRYYGYTF
NA	TRBV10-3	NA	TRBJ1-4	TGTGCCATCAGTGCTGGTTCTAATGAAAAACTGTTTTTT	CAISAGSNEKLFF
NA	TRBV6-5	NA	TRBJ2-7	TGTGCCAGCAGTCCGGACGAATCCTACGAGCAGTACTTC	CASSPDESYEQYF
few	TRBV30	TRBD2	TRBJ2-3	TGTGCCTGGAGTGTCCGAGCGGGATCCACAGATACGCAGTATTTT	CAWSVRAGSTDTQYF
NA	TRBV6-5	NA	TRBJ2-6	TGTGCCAGCACCCACAGGGTTTCCGGGGCCAACGTCCTGACTTTC	CASTHRVSGANVLTF
NA	TRBV10-2	TRBD1	TRBJ1-1	TGCGCCAGCAGCGCTCAGGGGGGTAACACTGAAGCTTTCTTT	CASSAQGGNTEAFF
NA	TRBV5-1	NA	TRBJ2-7	TGCGCCAGCAGCCTACAGGGATCCTACGAGCAGTACTTC	CASSLQGSYEQYF
few	TRBV27	NA	TRBJ2-1	TGTGCCAGCAGTTTTTTTCCCAGCTCCTACAATGAGCAGTTCTTC	CASSFFPSSYNEQFF
NA	TRBV6-6	NA	TRBJ2-7	TGTGCCAGCAGTTACTTCGGGGGGCAGAACGAGCAGTACTTC	CASSYFGGQNEQYF
once	TRBV7-8	NA	TRBJ1-2	TGTGCCAGCAGCTTCCGGACCGATGGCTACACCTTC	CASSFRTDGYTF
NA	TRBV25-1	TRBD2	TRBJ2-3	TGTGCCAGCAGTGAGGGCGGGGGGCCTAGCACAGATACGCAGTATTTT	CASSEGGGPSTDTQYF
NA	TRBV10-3	TRBD2	TRBJ2-3	TGTGCCATCAGTGAGGGGGGTGGACTAGCGGGGCACCACCCAGATACGCAGTATTTT	CAISEGGGLAGHHPDTQYF
NA	TRBV5-4	NA	TRBJ2-7	TGTGCCAGCAGCTTGGACCTAGGTGCCGTTAAACTCTCCTACGAGCAGTACTTC	CASSLDLGAVKLSYEQYF
NA	TRBV9	TRBD1	TRBJ2-7	TGTGCCAGCAGCGAGACGGACAGGGCTTCCTTGACGGGCGAGCAGTACTTC	CASSETDRASLTGEQYF
NA	TRBV5-1	TRBD1	TRBJ1-5	TGCGCCAGCAGCTTGGGGGGGACAGAGATTAGCAATCAGCCCCAGCATTTT	CASSLGGTEISNQPQHF
few	TRBV5-6	NA	TRBJ1-2	TGTGCCAGCAGCTTGGTTGGGGCTTGGGGCTACACCTTC	CASSLVGAWGYTF
NA	TRBV2	NA	TRBJ1-1	TGTGCCAGCAGGGGGCTTTTTTTGAACACTGAAGCTTTCTTT	CASRGLFLNTEAFF
NA	TRBV19	NA	TRBJ1-5	TGTGCCAGTAGTTCACAGGGAGGCAATCAGCCCCAGCATTTT	CASSSQGGNQPQHF
NA	TRBV5-1	NA	TRBJ2-3	TGCGCCAGCAGCCTGGAACCAGATACGCAGTATTTT	CASSLEPDTQYF
NA	TRBV18	TRBD1	TRBJ1-4	TGTGCCAGCTCCCCTCGGACAGGGGGCTGGGAACTGTTTTTT	CASSPRTGGWELFF
once	TRBV7-9	NA	TRBJ2-7	TGTGCCAGCAGCTTTCCAGGGGGAGGGGCCTACGAGCAGTACTTC	CASSFPGGGAYEQYF
NA	TRBV7-2	NA	TRBJ1-4	TGTGCCAGCAGCTTAGTAAGGGCGACTAATGAAAAACTGTTTTTT	CASSLVRATNEKLFF
NA	TRBV19	TRBD1	TRBJ2-4	TGTGCCAGTAGCAAGGGACAGGGAAACATTCAGTACTTC	CASSKGQGNIQYF
once	TRBV1	NA	TRBJ1-3	TGCACCAGCAGCCAAGAAAGCTTAGGACAGGGAAGGGGAAACACCATATATTTT	CTSSQESLGQGRGNTIYF
few	TRBV25-1	TRBD1	TRBJ1-3	TGTGCCAGCAGGGATGACAGGGGCTCTGGAAACACCATATATTTT	CASRDDRGSGNTIYF
NA	TRBV18	TRBD1	TRBJ1-2	TGTGCCAGCTCACCCAGGGACAGGGAGCCCCTCCCCGGCTATGGCTACACCTTC	CASSPRDREPLPGYGYTF
NA	TRBV5-1	NA	TRBJ2-7	TGCGCCAGCAGCTTGCGTCCCTACGAGCAGTACTTC	CASSLRPYEQYF
NA	TRBV5-7	NA	TRBJ2-7	TGTGCCAGCAGCTATAGACCCTACGAGCAGTACTTC	CASSYRPYEQYF
few	TRBV18	NA	TRBJ1-1	TGTGCCAGCTCACCACCCGGGGGTCGCTCTGAAGCTTTCTTT	CASSPPGGRSEAFF
NA	TRBV6-1	NA	TRBJ2-5	TGTGCCAGCAGTGAAACTTCGACGGGGGAGACCCAGTACTTC	CASSETSTGETQYF